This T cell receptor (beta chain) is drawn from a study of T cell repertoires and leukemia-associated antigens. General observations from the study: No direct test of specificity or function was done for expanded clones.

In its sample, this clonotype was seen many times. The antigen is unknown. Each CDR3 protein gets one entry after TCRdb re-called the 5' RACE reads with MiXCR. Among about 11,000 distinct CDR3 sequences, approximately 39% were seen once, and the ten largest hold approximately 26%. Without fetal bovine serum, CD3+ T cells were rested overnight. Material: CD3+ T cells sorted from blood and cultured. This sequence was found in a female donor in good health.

The CDR3 reads CASSWGTGLATYNEQFF. The CDR3 nucleotides are TGTGCCAGCAGCTGGGGAACGGGACTAGCGACCTACAATGAGCAGTTCTTC. The genes are TRBV5-4 and TRBJ2-1, with 10 bases matching TRBD2. The V gene's germline CDR1 is SGHNT and CDR2 YYREEE (reference sequence). This CDR3 is built from 17 residues. With V trimmed by 3 bases and J by 2 bases, 8 bases remained unmatched.